This record covers a single T cell receptor beta chain. This specimen belongs to a study of T cell responses to AZD1222 COVID-19 vaccine. Germline V gives CDR1 SEHNR, CDR2 FQNEAQ (reference sequence). The CDR3 extends over 13 amino acids. V dropped 5 bases and J dropped 6 bases, with 13 bases sitting between them. The table came from immunoSEQ multiplex PCR; TCRdb's copy has only in-frame clones and leaves some out. In the table there are about 64,000 clones, 90% to 95% of which are singletons. This chain joins TRBV7-9 and TRBJ1-1, with D hard to call. Sequenced here: peripheral blood, sampled 28 days after the second dose of the MenACWY control vaccine. The sequence came from an adult who received the MenACWY meningococcal vaccine as a control. CDR3 sequence (DNA): TGTGCCAGCAGCCCCCCGATGGTTCCTGAAGCTTTCTTT. Translation gives CASSPPMVPEAFF. Filled out from reference TRBV7-9 and TRBJ1-1, the complete variable domain reads DTGVSQNPRHKITKRGQNVTFRCDPISEHNRLYWYRQTLGQGPEFLTYFQNEAQLEKSRLLSDRFSAERPKGSFSTLEIQRTEQGDSAMYLCASSPPMVPEAFFGQGTRLTVV.